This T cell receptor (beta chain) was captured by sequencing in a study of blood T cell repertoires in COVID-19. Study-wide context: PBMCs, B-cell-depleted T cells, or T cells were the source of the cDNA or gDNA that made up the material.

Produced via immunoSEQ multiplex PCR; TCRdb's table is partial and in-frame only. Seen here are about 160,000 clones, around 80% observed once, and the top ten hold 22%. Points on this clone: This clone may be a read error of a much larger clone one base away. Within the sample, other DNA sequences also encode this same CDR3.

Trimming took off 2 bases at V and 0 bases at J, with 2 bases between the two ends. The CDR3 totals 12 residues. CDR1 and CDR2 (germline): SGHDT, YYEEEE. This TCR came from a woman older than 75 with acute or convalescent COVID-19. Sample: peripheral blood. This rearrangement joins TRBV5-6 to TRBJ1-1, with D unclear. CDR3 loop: CASSFMNTEAFF. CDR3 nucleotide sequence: TGTGCCAGCAGCTTCATGAACACTGAAGCTTTCTTT. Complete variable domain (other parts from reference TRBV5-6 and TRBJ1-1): DAGVTQSPTHLIKTRGQQVTLRCSPKSGHDTVSWYQQALGQGPQFIFQYYEEEERQRGNFPDRFSGHQFPNYSSELNVNALLLGDSALYLCASSFMNTEAFFGQGTRLTVV.